This TCR beta chain was obtained from a study of cytomegalovirus exposure and HLA in healthy donors. Study observations and caveats: Accounts indicate the classifier identified cytomegalovirus status with strong specificity and sensitivity.

The V and J ends lost 2 bases and 4 bases respectively, with 11 bases between them. The CDR3 sequence is 14 residues long. CDR1 MGHRA and CDR2 YSYEKL come from the germline V gene. About this clone: As yet, its antigen is unknown.

Primers for the PCR totalled 60 Vbeta and 13 Jbeta. The method was immunoSEQ multiplex PCR; TCRdb's version includes in-frame clones alone and lacks a portion of them. The sample gives 180,000 or so clones, around 80% of which show up once; around 1.5% is in the top ten. The sample comprised PBMCs. V and J are TRBV4-1 and TRBJ1-2, with a possible D match to TRBD1 (5 bases). The TCR comes from a man between 18 and 29 years old in good health and CMV-seronegative. This CDR3 is CASSQRGGSYGYTF. The CDR3 bases are TGCGCCAGCAGCCAAAGGGGAGGGTCCTATGGCTACACCTTC.